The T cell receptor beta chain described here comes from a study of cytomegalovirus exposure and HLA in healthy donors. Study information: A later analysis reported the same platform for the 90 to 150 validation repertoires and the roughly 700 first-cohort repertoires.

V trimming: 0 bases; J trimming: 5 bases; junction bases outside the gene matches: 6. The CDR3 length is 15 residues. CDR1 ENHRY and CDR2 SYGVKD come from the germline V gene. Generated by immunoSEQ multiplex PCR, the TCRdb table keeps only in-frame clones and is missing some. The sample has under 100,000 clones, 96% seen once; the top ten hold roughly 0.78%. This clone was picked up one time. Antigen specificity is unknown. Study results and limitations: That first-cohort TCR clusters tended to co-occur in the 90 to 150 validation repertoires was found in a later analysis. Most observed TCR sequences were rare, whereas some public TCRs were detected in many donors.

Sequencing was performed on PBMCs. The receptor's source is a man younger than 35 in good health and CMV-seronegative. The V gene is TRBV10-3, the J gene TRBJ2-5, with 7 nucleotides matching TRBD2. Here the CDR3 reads CAISESAGAEETQYF. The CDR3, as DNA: TGTGCCATCAGTGAGTCTGCGGGAGCGGAGGAGACCCAGTACTTC.